Below are 18 T cell receptor beta chains sequenced from a single sample in a study of regulatory T cells in long-lasting Graves disease. Construction of TCR beta libraries relied on iRepertoire HTBI primers and on Arm-PCR targeting CDR3 regions. TCRdb redid the calling of the multiplex PCR reads with MiXCR, one entry per CDR3 protein. The table shows about 470,000 distinct CDR3 sequences, with roughly 17% occurring only once. Noted time point: newly diagnosed GD, antithyroid drugs for less than 3 months. Extracted PBMC RNA gave rise to the TCR library. These data also formed part of another study, on T cells in Graves' hyperthyroidism and ophthalmopathy.

Sequencing was performed on peripheral blood mononuclear cells (PBMCs), taken at new diagnosis, from a patient treated with antithyroid drugs. Every receptor here comes from a man aged 35 to 55 with Graves disease.

This chain uses TRBV4-2 with TRBJ1-3, with D possibly being TRBD1 (5 bases). Trimming shortened V by 7 bases and J by 4 bases, and 20 bases separated the two germline ends. CDR3 size: 16 residues. Germline values: CDR1 LGHNA, CDR2 YNFKEQ. The DNA of the CDR3 is TGTGCCAGCACCACGGGGACCCCTCTTCTAGGAAACACCATATATTTT. It codes for CASTTGTPLLGNTIYF.

As regards this clonotype: Germline and junction disagree at one end, which may indicate a read error. The rearrangement uses TRBV29-1 and TRBJ2-3; 10 bases are a match to TRBD1. The CDR3 consists of 13 residues. CDR1 and CDR2 (germline): SQVTM, ANQGSEA. CDR3 loop: CSIDGTGADTQYF. The DNA of the CDR3 is TGCAGCATTGACGGGACAGGGGCAGATACGCAGTATTTT.

This clonotype was found a few times. The chain combines TRBV3-1 with TRBJ2-6; tentatively, D is TRBD1 (6 bases). Germline loops: CDR1 LGHDT, CDR2 YNNKEL (reference sequence). The CDR3 is 17 residues long. Trimming removed 2 bases at V and 1 base at J, with 12 bases between. The CDR3 loop is CASSQYPRGSGANVLTF. DNA of the CDR3: TGTGCCAGCAGCCAATACCCGAGGGGGTCTGGGGCCAACGTCCTGACTTTC. The entire variable domain, with the rest obtained from reference TRBV3-1 and TRBJ2-6, is as follows: DTAVSQTPKYLVTQMGNDKSIKCEQNLGHDTMYWYKQDSKKFLKIMFSYNNKELIINETVPNRFSPKSPDKAHLNLHINSLELGDSAVYFCASSQYPRGSGANVLTFGAGSRLTVL.

The chain links TRBV6-1 to TRBJ2-2; maybe TRBD2 (5 bases). Germline CDR1 reads MNHNS; CDR2 reads SASEGT. The CDR3 extends over 15 amino acids. The V end lost 7 bases, the J end lost 4 bases, and 16 bases lay between the germline ends. CDR3 nucleotide sequence: TGTGCCAGCAAAGGAGGTAGCATCACCACCGGGGAGCTGTTTTTT. This gives the protein CASKGGSITTGELFF.

This clonotype was counted only a few times. The chain joins TRBV10-3 to TRBJ2-3; D perhaps matches TRBD1 (5 bases). Germline lookup yields CDR1 ENHRY and CDR2 SYGVKD. The CDR3 totals 13 residues. The germline V and J ends were trimmed by 4 bases and 3 bases, with 8 bases remaining between them. The CDR3: CAISARQTDTQYF. As DNA, the CDR3 is TGTGCCATCAGTGCAAGACAGACAGATACGCAGTATTTT.

This clonotype was observed many times. This sequence joins TRBV20-1 and TRBJ2-7, with no clear D. CDR3 length equals 13 residues. Trimming removed 1 base at V and 0 bases at J, with 7 bases between. Germline assignment: CDR1 DFQATT and CDR2 SNEGSKA (reference sequence). For the CDR3, the DNA is TGCAGTGCTAGAGGACTGACCTCCTACGAGCAGTACTTC. This encodes CSARGLTSYEQYF.

At least ten counts were recorded for this clonotype. This sequence joins TRBV3-1 and TRBJ2-1; a possible D gene is TRBD2 (5 bases). CDR1 and CDR2 (germline): LGHDT, YNNKEL (reference sequence). The CDR3 length is 15 residues. V lost 0 bases and J lost 6, with 12 bases in between. This chain's CDR3 is CASSQELGLGNEQFF. CDR3 nucleotides: TGTGCCAGCAGCCAAGAGCTAGGACTCGGCAATGAGCAGTTCTTC.

The V call is TRBV12-3 or TRBV12-4, the J call TRBJ2-2; a possible D gene is TRBD1 (6 bases). The CDR3 length is 15 residues. Trimming cost V 6 bases and J 3 bases, with 14 bases left between them. In DNA form, the CDR3 reads TGTGCCAGCAGATCAACAGGGAAGGACACCGGGGAGCTGTTTTTT. It yields the protein CASRSTGKDTGELFF.

This clonotype was detected many times. The chain employs TRBV7-9 and TRBJ2-7; 9 bases are a match to TRBD1. Germline CDR1 is SEHNR and CDR2 is FQNEAQ (reference sequence). The CDR3 is 16 residues long. The junction had 8 bases not matched to a gene; V was cut back by 4 bases and J by 1 base. The CDR3 loop is CASSYPGTGSSYEQYF. In nucleotides, the CDR3 is TGTGCCAGCAGCTACCCCGGGACAGGGAGTTCCTACGAGCAGTACTTC.

This clonotype was counted many times. The gene calls are TRBV2 and TRBJ2-3, with 15 bases fitting TRBD2. Germline V lookup: CDR1 SNHLY, CDR2 FYNNEI. Trimming at V came to 7 bases and at J to 5 bases, leaving 10 bases not matched to a gene. There are 17 residues in the CDR3. This CDR3 reads CASTKGLAGGPKDTQYF. As DNA, the CDR3 is TGTGCCAGCACCAAAGGACTAGCGGGAGGGCCAAAAGATACGCAGTATTTT.

Many counts were recorded for this clonotype. V is TRBV20-1 and J is TRBJ2-7; TRBD1 aligns across 9 bases. From germline, CDR1 is DFQATT and CDR2 SNEGSKA (reference sequence). After removal of 6 bases from V and 6 bases from J, the junction contained 6 bases not matched to a gene. The CDR3 has 12 residues. CDR3 sequence: CSAGQGSSEQYF. DNA of the CDR3: TGCAGTGCCGGACAGGGGTCTTCCGAGCAGTACTTC.

This clonotype was found once. The chain links TRBV25-1 to TRBJ1-5; 7 bases are shared with TRBD1. The V segment lost 6 bases and the J segment 0 bases; nucleotides outside the gene matches: 17. The CDR3 consists of 19 residues. Germline-derived CDR1 and CDR2 are MGHDK and SYGVNS. The CDR3 sequence is CASRLRDSPFTYSNQPQHF. The CDR3 DNA is TGTGCCAGCAGACTACGGGACAGTCCATTCACTTATAGCAATCAGCCCCAGCATTTT.

This clonotype was observed many times. The chain couples TRBV7-3 to TRBJ2-3; unclear D gene. With 5 bases removed from V and 6 bases from J, the gap between germline ends came to 12 bases. Per the germline V gene, CDR1 is SGHTA and CDR2 is FQGTGA. This CDR3 comprises 13 residues. CDR3 sequence (DNA): TGTGCCAGCAGCCACAGTCATGGGGATACGCAGTATTTT. It is translated as CASSHSHGDTQYF.

This clonotype was seen ten or more times. V usage is TRBV20-1 and J usage is TRBJ2-5; tentative D call: TRBD2 (5 bases). V lost 5 bases, J lost 9 bases, and 10 bases lay in between. Per germline, CDR1 DFQATT and CDR2 SNEGSKA (reference sequence). The CDR3 is made up of 10 amino acids. In DNA, the CDR3 is TGCAGTGCTCCTTACGGGGCCCAGTACTTC. Amino acids: CSAPYGAQYF.

In its sample, this clonotype was seen a few times. The chain has TRBV6-4 and TRBJ2-7, with D perhaps TRBD1 (6 bases). The germline CDR1 and CDR2 sequences are MRHNA and SNTAGT. V was trimmed by 7 bases and J by 4 bases, leaving 14 bases between them. The CDR3 covers 13 residues. The CDR3 loop is CASTTGTNYEQYF. The CDR3 nucleotides read TGTGCCAGCACCACCGGGACAAATTACGAGCAGTACTTC.

About this clonotype itself: This could be a read error, since a much larger clone is one nucleotide away. The chain links TRBV28 to TRBJ1-1; TRBD1 might be the D (5 bases). This CDR3 is 15 amino acids long. Germline V lookup: CDR1 MDHEN, CDR2 SYDVKM. Trimming shortened V by 8 bases and J by 5 bases, and 21 bases separated the two germline ends. Written as DNA, the CDR3 is TGTGCCAGCGGACTACCGGGCGGGGGAGGTACTGAAGCTTTCTTT. It encodes CASGLPGGGGTEAFF.

The rearrangement joins TRBV11-3 to TRBJ1-1; a weak D match, TRBD1 (5 bases). The CDR3 has 14 amino acids. With 6 bases removed from V and 0 bases from J, the gap between germline ends came to 11 bases. Germline-derived CDR1 and CDR2 are SGHNT and YENEEA. CDR3 nucleotides: TGTGCCAGCAGACCAAGCAGGGTGAACACTGAAGCTTTCTTT. Amino acids: CASRPSRVNTEAFF.

This clonotype was recorded a few times. This chain connects TRBV5-1 to TRBJ2-7, with D perhaps being TRBD1 or TRBD2 (6 bases each). CDR3 length: 15 residues. V lost 0 bases to trimming and J lost 4 bases, with 14 bases between them. Germline lookup yields CDR1 SGHRS and CDR2 YFSETQ. CDR3 sequence: CASSLAWGAPYEQYF. In DNA, the CDR3 is TGCGCCAGCAGCTTGGCGTGGGGGGCGCCGTACGAGCAGTACTTC.